Following are 28 T cell receptor beta chains from one sample sequenced in a study of blood T cell repertoires in COVID-19. Some clones are missing from TCRdb's copy, which holds only in-frame ones; the method was immunoSEQ multiplex PCR. The profile shows approximately 220,000 clones, around 82% of them singletons. Sequencing input: PBMCs or T cells enriched from blood (not recorded which). The receptors here all came from a woman between 35 and 50 years old with acute COVID-19.

The chain uses TRBV5-4 and TRBJ1-6; unclear D gene. The CDR3 runs 13 residues. Germline V gene sequence: CDR1 SGHNT, CDR2 YYREEE (reference sequence). V dropped 4 bases and J dropped 5 bases, with 7 bases sitting between them. CDR3 sequence: CASSPIDNSPLHF. The CDR3 nucleotides read TGTGCCAGCAGCCCCATAGATAATTCACCCCTCCACTTT.

The chain uses TRBV4-1 and TRBJ2-2; D possibly corresponds to TRBD1 (5 bases). Germline V CDR1 and CDR2: MGHRA, YSYEKL. The length of the CDR3 is 16 residues. Between the trimmed V and J ends, which lost 1 base and 5 bases, there was a span of 14 bases. As DNA, the CDR3 is TGCGCCAGCAGCCAAGTGCCAGGGTTGTGGACCGGGGAGCTGTTTTTT. It codes for CASSQVPGLWTGELFF.

This chain links TRBV28 with TRBJ1-5; D unclear. The V end lost 2 bases, the J end lost 9 bases, and 8 bases lay between the germline ends. This CDR3 contains 12 residues. CDR1 is MDHEN, CDR2 SYDVKM, per germline. The CDR3 loop reads CASSLMPGPQHF. CDR3 nucleotide sequence: TGTGCCAGCAGTTTAATGCCAGGGCCCCAGCATTTT.

CDR3 DNA sequence: TGTGCCAGCAGTTCGCTCAGGGTTAGCGGCCCCTACGAGCAGTACTTC. Encoded protein: CASSSLRVSGPYEQYF. V gene TRBV28 combines with J gene TRBJ2-7; a weak D match, TRBD2 (6 bases). Germline CDR1 MDHEN, CDR2 SYDVKM. V lost 4 bases, J lost 2 bases, and 18 bases lay in between. The CDR3 length is 16 residues.

This rearrangement joins TRBV3-1 (or the pseudogene TRBV3-2) to TRBJ2-3; TRBD2 aligns across 9 bases. Germline V gene sequence: CDR1 LGHDT, CDR2 YNNKEL (reference sequence). The CDR3 loop spans 15 amino acids. V lost 5 bases, J lost 2 bases, and 5 bases stayed unmatched. CDR3 bases: TGTGCCAGCAGCGGCGGGAGGGAGAACACAGATACGCAGTATTTT. It is translated as CASSGGRENTDTQYF.

V is TRBV5-1 and J is TRBJ2-2, with D perhaps matching TRBD1 (6 bases). V shed 2 bases and J shed 3 bases, with 11 bases lying between them. The CDR3 length is 15 residues. Germline loops: CDR1 SGHRS, CDR2 YFSETQ. The CDR3 DNA follows: TGCGCCAGCAGCTTAAACAGGGCGGACACCGGGGAGCTGTTTTTT. It codes for CASSLNRADTGELFF.

Worth noting for this clone: Germline and junction disagree at one end, which may indicate a read error. This sequence joins TRBV19 and TRBJ2-2, with 9 positions matching TRBD1. The CDR3 contains 15 residues. Germline assignment: CDR1 LNHDA and CDR2 SQIVND (reference sequence). The CDR3 is CASSFGTGNAGELFF. DNA for the CDR3: TGTGCCAGTAGTTTTGGGACAGGGAACGCCGGGGAGCTGTTTTTT.

The CDR3 nucleotides are TGTGCCAGCAGTTATGGGACAGGGGAGACTGAAGCTTTCTTT. Protein product: CASSYGTGETEAFF. The chain is built from TRBV6-6 and TRBJ1-1; 10 bases map to TRBD1. This CDR3 contains 14 residues. Germline CDR1 reads MNHNY; CDR2 reads SVGAGI (reference sequence). V dropped 3 bases and J dropped 5; count of bases not matched to a gene: 3.

The chain carries TRBV28 and TRBJ1-3; D is unclear. The V gene lost 4 bases and the J gene lost 0 bases, with 10 bases spanning the gap. The CDR3 sequence is 15 residues long. The germline V gene has CDR1 MDHEN and CDR2 SYDVKM. The CDR3 sequence: CASSWAQISGNTIYF. In nucleotides, the CDR3 is TGTGCCAGCAGTTGGGCACAGATCTCTGGAAACACCATATATTTT.

V gene TRBV5-1 combines with J gene TRBJ1-1, with D perhaps matching TRBD1 (5 bases). The CDR3 is 13 amino acids. V lost 0 bases, J lost 6 bases, and 9 bases lay in between. The germline V gene has CDR1 SGHRS and CDR2 YFSETQ. CDR3: CASSLGQPSEAFF. The CDR3 nucleotides read TGCGCCAGCAGCTTGGGACAGCCGTCTGAAGCTTTCTTT.

The chain employs TRBV6-5 and TRBJ1-2; D unclear. V was shortened by 0 bases and J by 4 bases, with 12 bases between the two germline ends. CDR3 length equals 15 residues. Germline V gives CDR1 MNHEY, CDR2 SVGAGI. CDR3 DNA sequence: TGTGCCAGCAGTTACTCGAGGGCAGCTACCTATGGCTACACCTTC. It specifies CASSYSRAATYGYTF.

The genes are TRBV5-4 and TRBJ2-1, with D possibly matching TRBD2 (5 bases). From germline, CDR1 is SGHNT and CDR2 YYREEE (reference sequence). The CDR3 loop spans 15 amino acids. Between the trimmed V and J ends, which lost 5 bases and 3 bases, there was a span of 15 bases. The CDR3 DNA reads TGTGCCAGCAGAGAGGGTGCACAGAGCTACAATGAGCAGTTCTTC. It translates to CASREGAQSYNEQFF.

The V gene is TRBV7-9, the J gene TRBJ2-3; tentative D call: TRBD2 (6 bases). Germline CDR1 SEHNR, CDR2 FQNEAQ (reference sequence). The CDR3 is 19 residues long. The germline V and J ends were trimmed by 3 bases and 0 bases, with 22 bases remaining between them. CDR3 residues: CASSFDFKSLAPSTDTQYF. CDR3 DNA sequence: TGTGCCAGCAGCTTCGACTTCAAAAGCCTAGCGCCTAGCACAGATACGCAGTATTTT.

About this clone itself: The junction departs from the called germline gene at one end, perhaps through a read error. The chain joins TRBV7-7 to TRBJ2-2; 8 nucleotides align to TRBD2. The V gene's germline CDR1 is SSHAT and CDR2 FNYEAQ (reference sequence). The CDR3 is 16 residues long. The CDR3 here is CASSLLSGSNTGELFF. CDR3 coding DNA: TGTGCTAGCAGCTTATTGAGCGGGAGTAACACCGGGGAGCTGTTTTTT.

The chain employs TRBV11-3 and TRBJ1-1, with a weak D call TRBD1 (6 bases). The CDR3 runs 14 residues. The germline V gene encodes CDR1 SGHNT and CDR2 YENEEA. Between the trimmed V and J ends, which lost 5 bases and 10 bases, there was a span of 20 bases. The CDR3 DNA is TGTGCCAGCAGCCCGATGGGGGGGGGCGGTCGAGCTTTCTTT. It translates to CASSPMGGGGRAFF.

This sequence joins TRBV4-1 and TRBJ1-4, with a possible D match to TRBD1 (5 bases). CDR3 length: 19 amino acids. The germline V gene has CDR1 MGHRA and CDR2 YSYEKL. The V and J ends lost 1 base and 8 bases respectively, with 26 bases between them. Written as DNA, the CDR3 is TGCGCCAGCAGCCAAGGGCAGAGGGGAGGCGGGACGGCGGGGGAAAAACTGTTTTTT. Its translation: CASSQGQRGGGTAGEKLFF.

This rearrangement joins TRBV7-2 to TRBJ2-1; 8 nucleotides agree with TRBD1. Germline V gene lookup returns CDR1 SGHTA and CDR2 FQGNSA. This CDR3 is 14 amino acids long. V shed 2 bases, J shed 9 bases, and the junction held 6 bases outside the gene matches. The CDR3 protein is CASSLSRTGSEQFF. DNA of the CDR3: TGTGCCAGCAGCTTAAGTAGGACAGGGAGTGAGCAGTTCTTC.

This sequence joins TRBV6-5 and TRBJ2-3, with 9 positions matching TRBD2. J was trimmed by 4 bases and V by 6 bases; bases with no gene match: 8. This CDR3 is 15 amino acids long. CDR1 MNHEY and CDR2 SVGAGI come from the germline V gene. The DNA of the CDR3 is TGTGCCAGCAGCAGGGGACTAGCTCAGTCAGATACGCAGTATTTT. Encoded protein: CASSRGLAQSDTQYF.

The V gene is TRBV10-3, the J gene TRBJ2-3; 10 bases map to TRBD2. CDR1 is ENHRY and CDR2 is SYGVKD in the germline V gene. The CDR3 totals 16 residues. V was pared by 3 bases and J by 8 bases, with 11 bases of the junction left unmatched. The CDR3 sequence: CAISELKRGGPGTQYF. The CDR3 nucleotides read TGTGCCATCAGTGAACTGAAGCGGGGGGGCCCTGGTACGCAGTATTTT.

The chain is built from TRBV19 and TRBJ2-2, with D tentatively TRBD1 (6 bases). The CDR3 sequence is 16 residues long. Trimming took off 4 bases at V and 0 bases at J, with 12 bases between the two ends. Germline V gene sequence: CDR1 LNHDA, CDR2 SQIVND (reference sequence). CDR3 DNA: TGTGCCAGTAGTACCGGACAGACCCCGAACACCGGGGAGCTGTTTTTT. This codes for CASSTGQTPNTGELFF.

This clone was counted only a few times. This sequence joins TRBV19 and TRBJ1-1; D not certain. V lost 6 bases and J lost 5, with 16 bases in between. CDR3 length: 14 residues. CDR1 and CDR2 (germline): LNHDA, SQIVND (reference sequence). In DNA, the CDR3 is TGTGCCAGTAGAGAGAGAGCCGGAGGAACTGAAGCTTTCTTT. Residues: CASRERAGGTEAFF.

The chain is built from TRBV7-2 and TRBJ1-5, with 8 bases identical to TRBD1. With V trimmed by 2 bases and J by 7 bases, 10 bases remained unmatched. The CDR3 loop spans 16 amino acids. Germline CDR1 reads SGHTA; CDR2 reads FQGNSA. CDR3 sequence: CASSLRAGGARQPQHF. CDR3 coding DNA: TGTGCCAGCAGCTTAAGGGCAGGGGGCGCAAGGCAGCCCCAGCATTTT.

This clone appeared once. The chain has TRBV30 and TRBJ1-1; no clear D. V dropped 0 bases and J dropped 6 bases, with 8 bases sitting between them. Germline CDR1 GTSNPN, CDR2 SVGIG (reference sequence). This CDR3 spans 12 amino acids. This chain's CDR3 is CAWSVWEAEAFF. CDR3 DNA sequence: TGTGCCTGGAGTGTTTGGGAGGCTGAAGCTTTCTTT.

V gene TRBV7-9 combines with J gene TRBJ2-1; the match to TRBD2 covers 8 bases. The CDR3 has 14 residues. With V trimmed by 3 bases and J by 9 bases, 7 bases remained unmatched. Germline V gene data show CDR1 as SEHNR and CDR2 as FQNEAQ (reference sequence). CDR3 DNA sequence: TGTGCCAGCAGCTTCGGGACTAGTGCGGGTGAGCAGTTCTTC. Protein sequence: CASSFGTSAGEQFF.

The chain carries TRBV28 and TRBJ2-7; D gene ambiguous. The CDR3 has 16 amino acids. Germline loops: CDR1 MDHEN, CDR2 SYDVKM. The V gene lost 6 bases and the J gene lost 0 bases, with 18 bases spanning the gap. The CDR3 sequence: CASRPGRGPHSYEQYF. The CDR3 DNA is TGTGCCAGCAGACCTGGCCGAGGTCCTCACTCCTACGAGCAGTACTTC.

This sequence joins TRBV4-1 and TRBJ2-7; the D gene is possibly TRBD2 (5 bases). V was pared by 6 bases and J by 7 bases, with 13 bases between. CDR1 is MGHRA and CDR2 is YSYEKL in the germline V gene. The CDR3 is made up of 12 amino acids. CDR3 sequence: CASRGRNWEQYF. The CDR3 nucleotides read TGCGCCAGCAGGGGGAGAAATTGGGAGCAGTACTTC.

This chain connects TRBV7-3 to TRBJ2-1; 8 bases map to TRBD2. CDR1 is SGHTA and CDR2 is FQGTGA in the germline V gene. The CDR3 is made up of 16 amino acids. Unmatched junction bases numbered 11, after V lost 6 bases and J lost 4 bases. CDR3 protein: CASRRTLAGPYNEQFF. DNA of the CDR3: TGTGCCAGCAGACGGACTCTAGCGGGTCCATACAATGAGCAGTTCTTC.

Concerning this clone: At the DNA level, this CDR3 is encoded by other sequences in the same sample as well. The rearrangement links TRBV28 to TRBJ2-2; 11 nucleotides align to TRBD1. Germline CDR1 and CDR2: MDHEN and SYDVKM. After removal of 4 bases from V and 4 bases from J, the junction contained 2 bases not matched to a gene. This CDR3 is 15 amino acids long. The CDR3 DNA reads as TGTGCCAGCAGTTCAGGGACAGGGGGCACCGGGGAGCTGTTTTTT. Translation: CASSSGTGGTGELFF.